Below, 32 T cell receptor beta chains from the same sample are listed, as sequenced in a study of T cell responses to AZD1222 COVID-19 vaccine. TCRdb's table, derived via immunoSEQ multiplex PCR, lists solely in-frame clones and lacks some. Here the sample spans 150,000 to 200,000 clones, 85% to 95% being singletons. The material sequenced was peripheral blood, taken on day 0 of AZD1222 vaccination. These receptors all come from an adult in good health.

The chain employs TRBV30 and TRBJ1-5; tentative D call: TRBD1 (6 bases). V lost 4 bases to trimming and J lost 0 bases, with 31 bases between them. The V gene's germline CDR1 is GTSNPN and CDR2 SVGIG (reference sequence). This CDR3 has 21 residues. The CDR3: CAWTNENGGSGDPNSNQPQHF. The DNA for the CDR3 is TGTGCCTGGACCAACGAAAACGGGGGCTCGGGGGACCCTAATAGCAATCAGCCCCAGCATTTT.

The rearrangement links TRBV11-2 to TRBJ1-5; D is ambiguous. V was cut by 1 base and J by 5 bases, with 6 bases left in between. This CDR3 has 13 amino acids. The V gene's germline CDR1 is SGHAT and CDR2 FQNNGV. CDR3 amino acids: CASSLGAHQPQHF. The CDR3 DNA reads TGTGCCAGCAGCTTAGGGGCACATCAGCCCCAGCATTTT.

The rearrangement uses TRBV4-2 and TRBJ2-7, with D perhaps TRBD2 (6 bases). V was trimmed by 1 base and J by 9 bases, leaving 13 bases between them. The germline V gene has CDR1 LGHNA and CDR2 YNFKEQ. There are 13 residues in the CDR3. CDR3 bases: TGTGCCAGCAGCCAAGTCGGGGGATCTGCGCAGTACTTC. Protein sequence: CASSQVGGSAQYF.

The chain employs TRBV5-1 and TRBJ2-7; 7 nucleotides line up with TRBD2. The CDR3 contains 15 residues. The junction had 5 bases not matched to a gene; V was cut back by 2 bases and J by 0 bases. Germline V gene sequence: CDR1 SGHRS, CDR2 YFSETQ. The CDR3 is CASSLAGSSSYEQYF. The CDR3 coding sequence is TGCGCCAGCAGCTTAGCGGGGTCCAGCTCCTACGAGCAGTACTTC.

The chain uses TRBV11-2 and TRBJ2-5; no clear D gene. The germline gives CDR1 SGHAT, CDR2 FQNNGV. V shed 6 bases and J shed 5 bases, with 7 bases lying between them. This CDR3 contains 11 residues. The CDR3: CASSRMETQYF. The CDR3 nucleotides are TGTGCCAGCAGTAGGATGGAGACCCAGTACTTC.

This chain joins TRBV14 and TRBJ1-2, with D maybe TRBD1 (5 bases). The CDR3 loop spans 16 amino acids. CDR1 and CDR2 from the germline V gene are SGHDN and FVKESK. Between the trimmed V and J ends, which lost 2 bases and 4 bases, there was a span of 17 bases. CDR3 in amino acids: CASSQITGASGYGYTF. The DNA for the CDR3 is TGTGCCAGCAGCCAAATTACCGGGGCGTCAGGCTATGGCTACACCTTC.

This clone was seen a single time. V and J are TRBV4-2 and TRBJ2-3; 9 nucleotides line up with TRBD2. The CDR3 is made up of 17 amino acids. The germline CDR1 and CDR2 sequences are LGHNA and YNFKEQ. The V gene end was trimmed by 4 bases and the J gene end by 1 base; junction bases not matched to a gene: 9. The CDR3 loop is CASSPRRASGGTDTQYF. In DNA, the CDR3 is TGTGCCAGCAGCCCGCGAAGAGCTAGCGGGGGCACAGATACGCAGTATTTT.

J is TRBJ1-2 and V is TRBV7-2; possibly TRBD1 for D (5 bases). Germline values: CDR1 SGHTA, CDR2 FQGNSA. V was shortened by 6 bases and J by 4 bases, with 15 bases between the two germline ends. The CDR3 has 14 amino acids. CDR3 residues: CASRRVVGPYGYTF. CDR3 bases: TGTGCCAGCAGGCGGGTGGTGGGACCCTATGGCTACACCTTC.

The chain has TRBV10-3 and TRBJ2-7; possibly TRBD1 for D (7 bases). The CDR3 length is 17 residues. Germline values: CDR1 ENHRY, CDR2 SYGVKD. V was clipped by 0 bases and J by 0 bases, with 15 bases between them. CDR3 bases: TGTGCCATCAGTGAGTCGGGGGGACAGCCTAGCTCCTACGAGCAGTACTTC. It yields the protein CAISESGGQPSSYEQYF.

The CDR3 region has the DNA TGTGCCAGTAGTATGGGACAGGGTTCTAATCAGCCCCAGCATTTT. This translates into CASSMGQGSNQPQHF. This chain links TRBV19 with TRBJ1-5, with 9 positions matching TRBD1. CDR1 is LNHDA, CDR2 SQIVND, per germline (reference sequence). The CDR3 sequence is 15 residues long. Trimming removed 3 bases from V and 4 bases from J; junction bases left unmatched: 4.

This clone was recorded once. The chain uses TRBV5-1 and TRBJ1-2; D is unclear. Looked up from germline, CDR1 is SGHRS and CDR2 is YFSETQ. V was shortened by 1 base and J by 6 bases, with 16 bases between the two germline ends. The CDR3 is 15 residues long. CDR3: CASSLIREGRHGYTF. DNA for the CDR3: TGCGCCAGCAGCTTGATACGGGAGGGAAGGCATGGCTACACCTTC.

V and J are TRBV6-5 and TRBJ2-7; D unclear. The germline V gene has CDR1 MNHEY and CDR2 SVGAGI. The CDR3 extends over 13 amino acids. V lost 4 bases and J 8 bases, leaving 15 bases between the germline ends. The CDR3 bases are TGTGCCAGCAGTTTGAGACCCGTCTTGAAGCAGTACTTC. Its protein is CASSLRPVLKQYF.

The genes are TRBV18 and TRBJ1-2; D is ambiguous. CDR1 and CDR2 (germline): KGHSH, LQKENI. V was cut by 3 bases and J by 6 bases, with 11 bases left in between. The CDR3 is 13 residues long. Here the CDR3 DNA reads TGTGCCAGCTCACCGAATCCCCTGCATGGCTACACCTTC. Amino acid sequence: CASSPNPLHGYTF.

The CDR3 nucleotides are TGTGCCTGGAGTGGTGGGACAGGGTATAGAGGCTACACCTTC. It translates to CAWSGGTGYRGYTF. This rearrangement joins TRBV30 to TRBJ1-2; 9 nucleotides agree with TRBD1. Trimming took 1 base from V and 8 from J; bases not matched to a gene: 8. Germline values: CDR1 GTSNPN, CDR2 SVGIG (reference sequence). The CDR3 runs 14 residues. Filled out from reference TRBV30 and TRBJ1-2, the complete variable domain reads SQTIHQWPATLVQPVGSPLSLECTVEGTSNPNLYWYRQAAGRGLQLLFYSVGIGQISSEVPQNLSASRPQDRQFILSSKKLLLSDSGFYLCAWSGGTGYRGYTFGSGTRLTVV.

The chain uses TRBV5-8 and TRBJ2-7; 9 bases fit TRBD2. Germline lookup yields CDR1 SGHTS and CDR2 YDEGEE. V shed 5 bases, J shed 4 bases, and the junction held 7 bases outside the gene matches. The CDR3 is made up of 14 amino acids. The CDR3 sequence is CASRRGGGAYEQYF. The CDR3 region has the DNA TGTGCCAGCAGACGAGGCGGGGGGGCTTACGAGCAGTACTTC.

The rearrangement uses TRBV6-2 or TRBV6-3 and TRBJ2-7; weak D call: TRBD1 (5 bases). Trimming stripped 6 bases from V and 2 bases from J, with 14 bases between. CDR1 MNHEY and CDR2 SVGEGT come from the germline V gene. This CDR3 contains 14 residues. The CDR3 loop is CASSRYKGAYEQYF. The CDR3 coding sequence is TGTGCCAGCAGCCGGTACAAAGGGGCCTACGAGCAGTACTTC.

The chain employs TRBV27 and TRBJ1-6, with a possible D match to TRBD1 (6 bases). This CDR3 region has 17 residues. The germline V and J ends were trimmed by 8 bases and 0 bases, with 17 bases remaining between them. CDR1 is MNHEY, CDR2 SMNVEV, per germline (reference sequence). The CDR3: CASLQRGATSYNSPLHF. Written as DNA, the CDR3 is TGTGCCAGCCTTCAGCGGGGGGCGACCTCCTATAATTCACCCCTCCACTTT.

The chain combines TRBV6-5 with TRBJ1-1; D possibly corresponds to TRBD1 (5 bases). Germline CDR1 and CDR2: MNHEY and SVGAGI. Deletions cut 4 bases from V and 0 bases from J, with 9 bases between. The CDR3 has 14 residues. CDR3 bases: TGTGCCAGCAGTTGGGGGTACGTGAACACTGAAGCTTTCTTT. It specifies CASSWGYVNTEAFF.

This chain uses TRBV19 with TRBJ1-6; weak D call: TRBD1 (5 bases). Germline V gene lookup returns CDR1 LNHDA and CDR2 SQIVND (reference sequence). Deletions cut 9 bases from V and 0 bases from J, with 18 bases between. The CDR3 sequence is 17 residues long. For the CDR3, the DNA is TGTGCCAGGGACTTACAGGACACCAGCTCCTATAATTCACCCCTCCACTTT. Amino acid sequence: CARDLQDTSSYNSPLHF. The full variable domain, completed using reference TRBV19 and TRBJ1-6, is DGGITQSPKYLFRKEGQNVTLSCEQNLNHDAMYWYRQDPGQGLRLIYYSQIVNDFQKGDIAEGYSVSREKKESFPLTVTSAQKNPTAFYLCARDLQDTSSYNSPLHFGNGTRLTVT.

The rearrangement links TRBV6-2 or TRBV6-3 to TRBJ2-2; D tentatively reads TRBD1 or TRBD2 (5 bases each). The CDR3 totals 16 residues. The V end lost 5 bases, the J end lost 6 bases, and 19 bases lay between the germline ends. Germline CDR1 MNHEY, CDR2 SVGEGT. CDR3 bases: TGTGCCAGCAGTACTCGGCCGGGGCAGGGACCCGGGGAGCTGTTTTTT. The encoded protein is CASSTRPGQGPGELFF.

In its sample, this clone was seen once. The chain carries TRBV6-5 and TRBJ1-2; 7 bases align to TRBD1. Germline V gives CDR1 MNHEY, CDR2 SVGAGI. Losses at the gene ends were 0 bases for V and 4 bases for J; bases not matched to a gene: 5. The CDR3 length is 15 residues. The CDR3 loop is CASSYSRGQGYGYTF. CDR3 DNA: TGTGCCAGCAGTTACTCGAGGGGGCAGGGCTATGGCTACACCTTC.

The chain employs TRBV6-2 or TRBV6-3 and TRBJ2-7, with no clear D. The CDR3 is 13 amino acids. Germline loops: CDR1 MNHEY, CDR2 SVGEGT. Trimming stripped 2 bases from V and 3 bases from J, with 8 bases between. The CDR3 nucleotides are TGTGCCAGCAGTTACGACGATGACTACGAGCAGTACTTC. Its protein is CASSYDDDYEQYF.

The sample holds a few counts of this clone. V is TRBV7-2 and J is TRBJ2-2; 7 positions agree with TRBD2. J gave up 7 bases and V 8 bases, and 10 bases lay outside the gene matches. Per germline, CDR1 SGHTA and CDR2 FQGNSA. This CDR3 contains 14 residues. In DNA form, the CDR3 reads TGTGCCAGCGGAACGACTAGCTGGGTCGGGGAGCTGTTTTTT. Residues: CASGTTSWVGELFF.

The J gene is TRBJ2-3, the V gene TRBV9, with D perhaps matching TRBD1 (5 bases). The V gene's germline CDR1 is SGDLS and CDR2 YYNGEE. V was shortened by 4 bases and J by 2 bases, with 17 bases between the two germline ends. This CDR3 has 16 residues. In nucleotides, the CDR3 is TGTGCCAGCAGCCAAGCCTTAGACAGTGCCACAGATACGCAGTATTTT. Encoded protein: CASSQALDSATDTQYF.

The chain uses TRBV25-1 and TRBJ1-1; D unresolved. The CDR3 contains 13 residues. The V end was cut by 1 base, the J end by 0 bases, with 3 bases between. The germline V gene has CDR1 MGHDK and CDR2 SYGVNS. This CDR3 reads CASSEWLNTEAFF. The CDR3, as DNA: TGTGCCAGCAGTGAATGGTTGAACACTGAAGCTTTCTTT.

V gene TRBV19 combines with J gene TRBJ1-5, with D maybe TRBD1 (5 bases). Germline-derived CDR1 and CDR2 are LNHDA and SQIVND (reference sequence). CDR3 length equals 14 residues. V lost 5 bases and J lost 2, with 10 bases in between. As DNA, the CDR3 is TGTGCCAGTAGTTTTAGAGGGGGCAATCAGCCCCAGCATTTT. Amino acid sequence: CASSFRGGNQPQHF.

This clone occurred once. J is TRBJ1-6 and V is TRBV3-1 (or the pseudogene TRBV3-2); D remains unclear. The CDR3 spans 12 residues. Trimming removed 1 base from V and 15 bases from J, with 10 bases in between. In germline, CDR1 is LGHDT, CDR2 YNNKEL (reference sequence). The CDR3: CASSQGPSHLHF. DNA of the CDR3: TGTGCCAGCAGCCAAGGCCCCAGCCACCTCCACTTT.

The rearrangement joins TRBV5-1 to TRBJ2-6, with 9 nucleotides matching TRBD1. The CDR3 spans 17 residues. Germline lookup yields CDR1 SGHRS and CDR2 YFSETQ. The V segment lost 5 bases and the J segment 0 bases; nucleotides outside the gene matches: 6. The CDR3 here is CASRPWDRVSGANVLTF. As DNA, the CDR3 is TGCGCCAGCAGGCCCTGGGACAGGGTCTCTGGGGCCAACGTCCTGACTTTC.

The genes are TRBV9 and TRBJ1-2; D is possibly TRBD1 (5 bases). The V gene's germline CDR1 is SGDLS and CDR2 YYNGEE. The length of the CDR3 is 17 residues. The V end was cut by 0 bases, the J end by 7 bases, with 22 bases between. The CDR3 nucleotides read TGTGCCAGCAGCGTAGTTTTTGGTAGTCCCCCAGGGTTTGGCTACACCTTC. It translates to CASSVVFGSPPGFGYTF.

V is TRBV5-1 and J is TRBJ1-1; D ambiguous. In germline, CDR1 is SGHRS, CDR2 YFSETQ. The CDR3 consists of 13 residues. V was cut by 0 bases and J by 11 bases, with 14 bases left in between. CDR3 nucleotides: TGCGCCAGCAGCTTGGAGTTGTCCGGATGGGCTTTCTTT. It encodes CASSLELSGWAFF.

This chain joins TRBV15 and TRBJ2-7; tentatively, D is TRBD1 or TRBD2 (5 bases each). The CDR3 has 16 amino acids. The V and J ends lost 2 bases and 3 bases respectively, with 17 bases between them. Per germline, CDR1 LNHNV and CDR2 YYDKDF (reference sequence). The chain's CDR3 is CATSRLQPGPNYEQYF. The CDR3 DNA sequence: TGTGCCACCAGCAGACTCCAACCGGGACCCAACTACGAGCAGTACTTC.

This clone came up a few times. The V gene is TRBV5-4, the J gene TRBJ2-7; 8 bases map to TRBD1. Germline CDR1 and CDR2: SGHNT and YYREEE (reference sequence). The V segment lost 3 bases and the J segment 0 bases; nucleotides outside the gene matches: 5. The CDR3 is 15 residues long. Here the CDR3 DNA reads TGTGCCAGCAGCTCCGGGACAGGCAGCTCCTACGAGCAGTACTTC. This sequence encodes CASSSGTGSSYEQYF. The full variable domain, in which reference TRBV5-4 and TRBJ2-7 provide the parts outside the CDR3, is ETGVTQSPTHLIKTRGQQVTLRCSSQSGHNTVSWYQQALGQGPQFIFQYYREEENGRGNFPPRFSGLQFPNYSSELNVNALELDDSALYLCASSSGTGSSYEQYFGPGTRLTVT.